This T cell receptor (beta chain) was profiled in a study of early T cells in non-severe SARS-CoV-2 infection. Study results and caveats: In VDJdb matching, anti-spike CD8 responses were favored while private and CD4 specificities went missing.

Individual cDNA molecules were tagged with unique molecular identifiers, the study reported. TCRdb independently ran MiXCR on the 5' RACE reads; one entry per CDR3 protein. Of 70,000 to 90,000 distinct CDR3 sequences listed, roughly 10% are singletons. The V gene end was trimmed by 0 bases and the J gene end by 4 bases; junction bases not matched to a gene: 2. Germline V gene lookup returns CDR1 WSHSY and CDR2 SAAADI. The CDR3 extends over 15 amino acids. The sample holds one count of this clonotype. Its antigen is unknown. The chain is built from TRBV10-2 and TRBJ1-4, with 7 bases that match TRBD1. Sequences were derived from whole blood, sampled at baseline. This sequence was found in an adult who was a healthcare worker with PCR-confirmed SARS-CoV-2 infection or an uninfected control (not recorded which). CDR3 nucleotide sequence: TGCGCCAGCAGTGAGTCGGGACAGCGTAATGAAAAACTGTTTTTT. Protein: CASSESGQRNEKLFF.